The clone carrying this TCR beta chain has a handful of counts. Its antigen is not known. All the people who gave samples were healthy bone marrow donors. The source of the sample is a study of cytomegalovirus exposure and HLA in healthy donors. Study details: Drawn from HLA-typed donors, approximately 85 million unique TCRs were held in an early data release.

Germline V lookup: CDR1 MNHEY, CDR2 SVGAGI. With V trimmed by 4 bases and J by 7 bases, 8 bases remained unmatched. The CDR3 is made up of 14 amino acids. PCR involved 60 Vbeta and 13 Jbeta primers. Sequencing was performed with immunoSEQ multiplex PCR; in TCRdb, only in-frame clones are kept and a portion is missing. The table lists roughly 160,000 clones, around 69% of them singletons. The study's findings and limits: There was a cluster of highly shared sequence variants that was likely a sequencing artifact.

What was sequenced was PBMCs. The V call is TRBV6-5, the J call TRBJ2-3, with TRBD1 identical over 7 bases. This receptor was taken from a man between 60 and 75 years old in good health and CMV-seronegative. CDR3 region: CASSFRQGIHTQYF. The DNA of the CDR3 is TGTGCCAGCAGTTTTCGACAGGGTATTCATACGCAGTATTTT.